These 21 T cell receptor beta chains were all obtained from the same sample, sequenced in a study of OX40 agonist ivuxolimab in advanced cancers. Profiling relied on immunoSEQ multiplex PCR, and the TCRdb table lists in-frame clones only, not all of them. The sample records about 55,000 clones, 70% to 90% being singletons. Sequenced material: CD4+ or CD8+ T cells sorted from blood, taken in a trial of the OX40 agonist ivuxolimab. Source of these receptors: an adult with an advanced solid tumor such as melanoma, head and neck, liver or kidney cancer.

As to this clone: At one boundary the junction diverges from the germline segment, which might be a read error. The chain has TRBV5-4 and TRBJ2-2; 8 bases line up with TRBD1. The CDR3 totals 16 residues. Germline V gene sequence: CDR1 SGHNT, CDR2 YYREEE (reference sequence). CDR3 amino acids: CASSRGQGDRTGELLF. CDR3 sequence (DNA): TGTGCCAGCAGCCGCGGACAGGGCGACCGCACCGGGGAGCTGCTTTTT.

The V and J genes are TRBV19 and TRBJ2-1, with D perhaps assigned TRBD1 or TRBD2 (5 bases each). Germline CDR1 is LNHDA and CDR2 is SQIVND (reference sequence). There are 15 residues in the CDR3. With 7 bases removed from V and 7 bases from J, the gap between germline ends came to 20 bases. CDR3 DNA sequence: TGTGCCAGTAAGGTGGGGGATAAAACTGGAAATGAGCAGTTCTTC. It encodes CASKVGDKTGNEQFF.

This chain uses TRBV6-1 with TRBJ1-2; tentative D call: TRBD1 (5 bases). The germline V gene has CDR1 MNHNS and CDR2 SASEGT. Trimming took off 6 bases at V and 6 bases at J, with 11 bases between the two ends. CDR3 length: 12 residues. The CDR3 DNA is TGTGCCAGCAGGACCAGGGTGGATGGCTACACCTTC. Protein product: CASRTRVDGYTF.

This clone was seen more than once but under ten times. The CDR3 DNA reads as TGTGCCAGCATAACGGGACTAAGTTTAGATGAGCAGTTCTTC. Residues: CASITGLSLDEQFF. The V gene is TRBV6-1, the J gene TRBJ2-1, with 7 positions matching TRBD2. The CDR3 has 14 amino acids. Trimming cost V 7 bases and J 8 bases; bases outside gene matches: 11. The germline V gene encodes CDR1 MNHNS and CDR2 SASEGT.

The chain is built from TRBV7-2 and TRBJ2-7, with D perhaps matching TRBD1 (6 bases). V was cut by 1 base and J by 2 bases, with 12 bases left in between. CDR3 length: 15 amino acids. Germline V gene sequence: CDR1 SGHTA, CDR2 FQGNSA. CDR3 DNA: TGTGCCAGCAGCTTAGAGGGCAGGGGCGCCTACGAGCAGTACTTC. This gives the protein CASSLEGRGAYEQYF. Using reference TRBV7-2 and TRBJ2-7 for the parts outside the CDR3, the full variable domain is GAGVSQSPSNKVTEKGKDVELRCDPISGHTALYWYRQSLGQGLEFLIYFQGNSAPDKSGLPSDRFSAERTGGSVSTLTIQRTQQEDSAVYLCASSLEGRGAYEQYFGPGTRLTVT.

The chain employs TRBV28 and TRBJ2-3; 8 bases fit TRBD2. Germline lookup yields CDR1 MDHEN and CDR2 SYDVKM. CDR3 length: 16 amino acids. Trimming at V came to 4 bases and at J to 2 bases, leaving 8 bases not matched to a gene. CDR3 loop: CASSSGGALYTDTQYF. CDR3 coding DNA: TGTGCCAGCAGTTCGGGAGGGGCTCTATACACAGATACGCAGTATTTT.

This clone was detected a few times. The rearrangement joins TRBV7-2 to TRBJ1-2; TRBD1 is a possible D gene (6 bases). Germline V gene sequence: CDR1 SGHTA, CDR2 FQGNSA. V was clipped by 1 base and J by 1 base, with 7 bases between them. This CDR3 is built from 14 residues. DNA of the CDR3: TGTGCCAGCAGCTTAGGCAGGGGTAACTATGGCTACACCTTC. This sequence encodes CASSLGRGNYGYTF.

This sequence joins TRBV10-3 and TRBJ2-3; 7 bases are a match to TRBD1. This CDR3 has 14 amino acids. The junction had 11 bases not matched to a gene; V was cut back by 11 bases and J by 3 bases. The germline gives CDR1 ENHRY, CDR2 SYGVKD. The CDR3 sequence: CASAPSQGTDTQYF. In DNA, the CDR3 is TGTGCCTCCGCCCCTTCACAGGGGACAGATACGCAGTATTTT.

The count of this clone is one. This chain connects TRBV30 to TRBJ1-2, with D uncertain. Between the trimmed V and J ends, which lost 4 bases and 7 bases, there was a span of 10 bases. The CDR3 spans 11 residues. CDR1 is GTSNPN and CDR2 is SVGIG in the germline V gene (reference sequence). The CDR3 protein is CAWTREGGYTF. The CDR3 coding sequence is TGTGCCTGGACTAGGGAGGGTGGCTACACCTTC. Drawing the rest from reference TRBV30 and TRBJ1-2, the complete variable domain is SQTIHQWPATLVQPVGSPLSLECTVEGTSNPNLYWYRQAAGRGLQLLFYSVGIGQISSEVPQNLSASRPQDRQFILSSKKLLLSDSGFYLCAWTREGGYTFGSGTRLTVV.

The chain is built from TRBV4-1 and TRBJ2-1, with TRBD1 matching 9 bases. J was trimmed by 6 bases and V by 3 bases; bases with no gene match: 9. CDR1 and CDR2 from the germline V gene are MGHRA and YSYEKL. The CDR3 length is 16 residues. The CDR3 nucleotides read TGCGCCAGCAGCCAGGCTACAGGGGGCTATAGCAATGAGCAGTTCTTC. This codes for CASSQATGGYSNEQFF.

The V gene is TRBV19, the J gene TRBJ2-4; D may correspond to TRBD1 or TRBD2 (5 bases each). Trimming left V 1 base short and J 0 bases short, with 22 bases between. Germline CDR1 LNHDA, CDR2 SQIVND (reference sequence). CDR3 length equals 20 residues. Here the CDR3 DNA reads TGTGCCAGTAGTATAGCTGGGGGAGTGAAAAAAGCAACAGCCAAAAACATTCAGTACTTC. Its translation is CASSIAGGVKKATAKNIQYF. Full variable domain (missing parts from reference TRBV19 and TRBJ2-4): DGGITQSPKYLFRKEGQNVTLSCEQNLNHDAMYWYRQDPGQGLRLIYYSQIVNDFQKGDIAEGYSVSREKKESFPLTVTSAQKNPTAFYLCASSIAGGVKKATAKNIQYFGAGTRLSVL.

The chain is built from TRBV7-8 and TRBJ2-1; 8 bases line up with TRBD2. Trimming took 3 bases from V and 6 from J; bases not matched to a gene: 10. The germline CDR1 and CDR2 sequences are SGHVS and FQNEAQ. The CDR3 is 16 amino acids. The CDR3 protein is CASSFVATGGVNEQFF. In nucleotides, the CDR3 is TGTGCCAGCAGCTTCGTCGCGACGGGAGGGGTCAATGAGCAGTTCTTC. Looking up the rest from reference TRBV7-8 and TRBJ2-1 gives the full variable domain: GAGVSQSPRYKVAKRGQDVALRCDPISGHVSLFWYQQALGQGPEFLTYFQNEAQLDKSGLPSDRFFAERPEGSVSTLKIQRTQQEDSAVYLCASSFVATGGVNEQFFGPGTRLTVL.

Note on this clone: A read error may produce the germline difference seen at one junction end. This chain links TRBV28 with TRBJ2-7, with D possibly being TRBD2 (6 bases). The CDR3 totals 14 residues. Per germline, CDR1 MDHEN and CDR2 SYDVKM. CDR3 region: CASSIWRGNAWEYF. In DNA, the CDR3 is TGTGCCAGCAGTATATGGCGGGGCAACGCCTGGGAGTACTTC. The full variable domain, rest sourced from reference TRBV28 and TRBJ2-7, is DVKVTQSSRYLVKRTGEKVFLECVQDMDHENMFWYRQDPGLGLRLIYFSYDVKMKEKGDIPEGYSVSREKKERFSLILESASTNQTSMYLCASSIWRGNAWEYFGPGTRLTVT.

The table lists this clone with a few counts. This sequence joins TRBV5-1 and TRBJ2-1; D gene unclear. The V and J ends lost 4 bases and 1 base respectively, with 9 bases between them. Germline CDR1 and CDR2: SGHRS and YFSETQ. The CDR3 spans 14 residues. The CDR3 nucleotides read TGCGCCAGCAGCCTCGGTAGGTCCTACAATGAGCAGTTCTTC. The encoded protein is CASSLGRSYNEQFF.

The chain links TRBV18 to TRBJ2-5; D is possibly TRBD1 or TRBD2 (5 bases each). Germline values: CDR1 KGHSH, CDR2 LQKENI. V was trimmed by 1 base and J by 5 bases, leaving 14 bases between them. The CDR3 spans 15 residues. The CDR3 DNA reads as TGTGCCAGCTCACCACTGCAGGGAGCCCGGGAGACCCAGTACTTC. The encoded protein is CASSPLQGARETQYF. Complete variable domain (other parts from reference TRBV18 and TRBJ2-5): NAGVMQNPRHLVRRRGQEARLRCSPMKGHSHVYWYRQLPEEGLKFMVYLQKENIIDESGMPKERFSAEFPKEGPSILRIQQVVRGDSAAYFCASSPLQGARETQYFGPGTRLLVL.

This chain links TRBV5-6 with TRBJ2-7; D ambiguous. CDR1 is SGHDT and CDR2 is YYEEEE in the germline V gene. The germline V and J ends were trimmed by 1 base and 4 bases, with 6 bases remaining between them. CDR3 length equals 12 residues. The CDR3: CASSLLTYEQYF. CDR3 coding DNA: TGTGCCAGCAGCTTGTTAACTTACGAGCAGTACTTC.

The V gene is TRBV27, the J gene TRBJ2-7, with 15 bases identical to TRBD2. V shed 6 bases, J shed 6 bases, and the junction held 12 bases outside the gene matches. CDR3 length: 17 amino acids. Germline-derived CDR1 and CDR2 are MNHEY and SMNVEV (reference sequence). Here the CDR3 reads CASSGGTSGGLGREQYF. CDR3 DNA: TGTGCCAGCAGCGGGGGGACTAGCGGGGGGTTAGGGCGCGAGCAGTACTTC.

CDR3 DNA: TGTGCCAGCAGCCCGCGCCCTGGAAACGCGAACACCGGGGAGCTGTTTTTT. Translated: CASSPRPGNANTGELFF. The chain employs TRBV7-6 and TRBJ2-2, with no clear D. Trimming stripped 5 bases from V and 0 bases from J, with 16 bases between. Germline V gene sequence: CDR1 SGHVS, CDR2 FNYEAQ. CDR3 length: 17 residues.

This chain uses TRBV6-5 with TRBJ2-7; the match to TRBD2 covers 7 bases. Looked up from germline, CDR1 is MNHEY and CDR2 is SVGAGI. The trim removed 5 bases at V and 8 bases at J, leaving 15 bases unmatched. The CDR3 contains 15 residues. In DNA form, the CDR3 reads TGTGCCAGCAGTGCCGATGTGGGGAGGGCCCTCAAGCAGTACTTC. It yields the protein CASSADVGRALKQYF.

V and J are TRBV18 and TRBJ2-2; no reliable D call. The ends were cut back, 6 bases at V and 3 bases at J, with 5 bases in the middle. This CDR3 contains 12 residues. Germline V gene data show CDR1 as KGHSH and CDR2 as LQKENI. The CDR3 protein is CASSRDTGELFF. CDR3 in DNA: TGTGCCAGCTCTCGCGACACCGGGGAGCTGTTTTTT.

The chain carries TRBV7-9 and TRBJ2-1, with 9 bases fitting TRBD1. CDR1 SEHNR and CDR2 FQNEAQ come from the germline V gene (reference sequence). This CDR3 region has 13 residues. The V segment lost 5 bases and the J segment 8 bases; nucleotides outside the gene matches: 4. This chain's CDR3 is CASSRGTGYEQFF. For the CDR3, the DNA is TGTGCCAGCAGCAGGGGGACAGGGTATGAGCAGTTCTTC.